The next 26 T cell receptor beta chains were all read from a single sample in a study of blood T cell repertoires in COVID-19. TCRdb's table, derived via immunoSEQ multiplex PCR, lists solely in-frame clones and lacks some. Among about 250,000 clones listed, more than 80% were seen once. The sample was peripheral blood. These TCRs come from a human donor in a cohort sampled during active COVID-19.

This chain connects TRBV7-2 to TRBJ2-7; maybe TRBD1 (6 bases). Trimming left V 1 base short and J 0 bases short, with 10 bases between. Germline CDR1 SGHTA, CDR2 FQGNSA. The CDR3 has 15 amino acids. The DNA of the CDR3 is TGTGCCAGCAGCTTAGGGCAGGGGAGCTCCTACGAGCAGTACTTC. This translates into CASSLGQGSSYEQYF.

This clone has a single count. The chain is built from TRBV19 and TRBJ1-1, with D hard to call. Germline V gives CDR1 LNHDA, CDR2 SQIVND (reference sequence). Trimming pared 5 bases from V and 4 bases from J, leaving 17 bases between. This CDR3 is built from 15 residues. For the CDR3, the DNA is TGTGCCAGTAGTGGAACTGAGGCGGCGAGCACTGAAGCTTTCTTT. Translated, it gives CASSGTEAASTEAFF.

The chain has TRBV7-3 and TRBJ2-5, with 11 bases matching TRBD1. The J segment lost 4 bases and the V segment lost 1 base, leaving 5 bases of the junction unmatched. The germline CDR1 and CDR2 sequences are SGHTA and FQGTGA. The CDR3 is 16 amino acids. CDR3 in amino acids: CASSLIGQGAGETQYF. CDR3 sequence (DNA): TGTGCCAGCAGCTTAATAGGACAGGGGGCGGGAGAGACCCAGTACTTC. Together with reference TRBV7-3 and TRBJ2-5, the CDR3 gives the full variable domain: GAGVSQTPSNKVTEKGKYVELRCDPISGHTALYWYRQSLGQGPEFLIYFQGTGAADDSGLPNDRFFAVRPEGSVSTLKIQRTERGDSAVYLCASSLIGQGAGETQYFGPGTRLLVL.

The genes are TRBV5-1 and TRBJ1-1, with 9 positions matching TRBD1. The CDR3 totals 17 residues. Germline V CDR1 and CDR2: SGHRS, YFSETQ. The trim removed 4 bases at V and 0 bases at J, leaving 10 bases unmatched. CDR3 loop: CASSKGGTGSMNTEAFF. In DNA form, the CDR3 reads TGCGCCAGCAGCAAAGGTGGGACAGGGTCCATGAACACTGAAGCTTTCTTT. Looking up the rest from reference TRBV5-1 and TRBJ1-1 gives the full variable domain: KAGVTQTPRYLIKTRGQQVTLSCSPISGHRSVSWYQQTPGQGLQFLFEYFSETQRNKGNFPGRFSGRQFSNSRSEMNVSTLELGDSALYLCASSKGGTGSMNTEAFFGQGTRLTVV.

The table lists this clone with a few counts. The chain joins TRBV19 to TRBJ2-7; the D gene is possibly TRBD1 (5 bases). Germline assignment: CDR1 LNHDA and CDR2 SQIVND (reference sequence). The CDR3 runs 14 residues. Trimming took 3 bases from V and 3 from J, leaving 12 bases between them. The CDR3 bases are TGTGCCAGTAGTATCCGTGACAGCCTCTACGAGCAGTACTTC. Its translation is CASSIRDSLYEQYF.

The J gene is TRBJ2-3, the V gene TRBV9; tentatively, D is TRBD2 (6 bases). The V end was cut by 1 base, the J end by 4 bases, with 16 bases between. This CDR3 is 16 amino acids long. Germline-derived CDR1 and CDR2 are SGDLS and YYNGEE. CDR3 coding DNA: TGTGCCAGCAGCGTAAAGTACGGGGGTGCGCCAGATACGCAGTATTTT. It specifies CASSVKYGGAPDTQYF. Based on the CDR3 plus reference TRBV9 and TRBJ2-3, the full variable domain is DSGVTQTPKHLITATGQRVTLRCSPRSGDLSVYWYQQSLDQGLQFLIQYYNGEERAKGNILERFSAQQFPDLHSELNLSSLELGDSALYFCASSVKYGGAPDTQYFGPGTRLTVL.

The V gene is TRBV18, the J gene TRBJ1-4; D remains unclear. Germline V gene sequence: CDR1 KGHSH, CDR2 LQKENI. The V and J ends lost 3 bases and 0 bases respectively, with 14 bases between them. This CDR3 contains 17 residues. CDR3 nucleotide sequence: TGTGCCAGCTCACCTCAGGCCGCCCTTGCAACTAATGAAAAACTGTTTTTT. It yields the protein CASSPQAALATNEKLFF.

The CDR3 DNA is TGTGCCAGCAGTCAGGCAGGGGAAAACTCGTTAAAACAGCCCCAGCATTTT. Translated, it gives CASSQAGENSLKQPQHF. The rearrangement joins TRBV6-6 to TRBJ1-5; D is possibly TRBD1 (6 bases). Germline CDR1 and CDR2: MNHNY and SVGAGI (reference sequence). Trimming removed 5 bases at V and 7 bases at J, with 24 bases between. The CDR3 spans 17 residues.

This rearrangement joins TRBV4-1 to TRBJ2-7; maybe TRBD1 (5 bases). Germline lookup yields CDR1 MGHRA and CDR2 YSYEKL. CDR3 length: 15 residues. V lost 5 bases and J lost 2, with 16 bases in between. CDR3 sequence reads: CASSAQETVTYEQYF. CDR3 coding DNA: TGCGCCAGCAGCGCCCAGGAGACAGTTACCTACGAGCAGTACTTC.

The rearrangement joins TRBV5-4 to TRBJ2-2; a possible D gene is TRBD2 (6 bases). The CDR3 is 14 residues long. Between the trimmed V and J ends, which lost 0 bases and 5 bases, there was a span of 8 bases. Germline V gene sequence: CDR1 SGHNT, CDR2 YYREEE (reference sequence). CDR3 coding DNA: TGTGCCAGCAGCTTGGACCGGGGGACCGGGGAGCTGTTTTTT. Translation gives CASSLDRGTGELFF.

The chain joins TRBV6-1 to TRBJ2-3; D remains ambiguous. The CDR3 sequence is 14 residues long. The ends were cut back, 1 base at V and 7 bases at J, with 12 bases in the middle. In germline, CDR1 is MNHNS, CDR2 SASEGT. The CDR3 region is CASSEGLHRYTQYF. The CDR3, as DNA: TGTGCCAGCAGTGAAGGTCTCCATCGGTATACGCAGTATTTT.

This rearrangement joins TRBV5-1 to TRBJ2-3, with D possibly being TRBD2 (6 bases). Looked up from germline, CDR1 is SGHRS and CDR2 is YFSETQ. Trimming stripped 4 bases from V and 2 bases from J, with 11 bases between. The CDR3 length is 14 residues. In nucleotides, the CDR3 is TGCGCCAGCAGCCGGGACTCTAACACAGATACGCAGTATTTT. It encodes CASSRDSNTDTQYF.

The sample holds a few counts of this clone. The V call is TRBV25-1, the J call TRBJ2-1; D possibly corresponds to TRBD2 (6 bases). This CDR3 has 16 amino acids. Trimming cost V 4 bases and J 8 bases, with 21 bases left between them. CDR1 is MGHDK and CDR2 is SYGVNS in the germline V gene. CDR3: CASSAPGSGWGYEQFF. CDR3 nucleotides: TGTGCCAGCAGTGCTCCGGGGAGCGGGTGGGGCTATGAGCAGTTCTTC. The variable domain in full, with the rest retrieved from reference TRBV25-1 and TRBJ2-1, is EADIYQTPRYLVIGTGKKITLECSQTMGHDKMYWYQQDPGMELHLIHYSYGVNSTEKGDLSSESTVSRIRTEHFPLTLESARPSHTSQYLCASSAPGSGWGYEQFFGPGTRLTVL.

J is TRBJ2-7 and V is TRBV29-1; TRBD1 aligns across 9 bases. The ends lost 4 bases at V and 7 bases at J; junction bases unmatched: 2. CDR3 length equals 11 residues. CDR1 and CDR2 (germline): SQVTM, ANQGSEA. In nucleotides, the CDR3 is TGCAGCGTTGCGGGGACAGGGGAGCAGTACTTC. Its translation: CSVAGTGEQYF.

This clone was detected only a few times. The chain couples TRBV18 to TRBJ2-2; 12 bases agree with TRBD1. The CDR3 runs 15 residues. Germline lookup yields CDR1 KGHSH and CDR2 LQKENI. V lost 6 bases, J lost 7 bases, and 6 bases stayed unmatched. CDR3 protein: CASSQGQGADGELFF. DNA of the CDR3: TGTGCCAGCTCCCAGGGACAGGGGGCCGACGGGGAGCTGTTTTTT.

The J gene is TRBJ2-1, the V gene TRBV5-4; 13 positions match TRBD2. Trimming at V came to 4 bases and at J to 7 bases, leaving 11 bases not matched to a gene. The CDR3 is made up of 17 amino acids. Germline loops: CDR1 SGHNT, CDR2 YYREEE (reference sequence). CDR3 nucleotides: TGTGCCAGCAGCCTGGGGGGACTAGCGGGAAGCGCGAATGAGCAGTTCTTC. Translating gives CASSLGGLAGSANEQFF.

CDR3 region: CASRAGSYEQYF. CDR3 bases: TGTGCCAGCAGGGCGGGTTCCTACGAGCAGTACTTC. The chain uses TRBV11-1 and TRBJ2-7, with D possibly being TRBD2 (5 bases). This CDR3 is built from 12 residues. Trimming cost V 6 bases and J 1 base, with 7 bases left between them. Germline V lookup: CDR1 SGHAT, CDR2 FQDESV (reference sequence).

V is TRBV19 and J is TRBJ2-4; TRBD1 agrees at 8 bases. Germline V gene sequence: CDR1 LNHDA, CDR2 SQIVND (reference sequence). After removal of 5 bases from V and 6 bases from J, the junction contained 6 bases not matched to a gene. This CDR3 spans 14 amino acids. CDR3 nucleotides: TGTGCCAGTAGTCCGGACAGGGACCTAAACATTCAGTACTTC. Amino acids: CASSPDRDLNIQYF. Full variable domain (outside the CDR3, taken from reference TRBV19 and TRBJ2-4): DGGITQSPKYLFRKEGQNVTLSCEQNLNHDAMYWYRQDPGQGLRLIYYSQIVNDFQKGDIAEGYSVSREKKESFPLTVTSAQKNPTAFYLCASSPDRDLNIQYFGAGTRLSVL.

With regard to this clone: A read error may produce the germline difference seen at one junction end. The chain employs TRBV6-1 and TRBJ2-3, with a tentative D call TRBD1 (5 bases). Germline CDR1 is MNHNS and CDR2 is SASEGT. The CDR3 spans 15 residues. The CDR3 sequence is CASSETTESTDTQYF. The CDR3 DNA follows: TGTGCCAGCAGTGAAACGACAGAGAGCACTGATACGCAGTATTTT.

This chain uses TRBV6-5 with TRBJ2-7; TRBD1 is a possible D gene (6 bases). Trimming removed 4 bases from V and 6 bases from J, with 19 bases in between. CDR1 MNHEY and CDR2 SVGAGI come from the germline V gene. The CDR3 loop spans 15 amino acids. Here the CDR3 reads CASSSQGIRSREQYF. DNA of the CDR3: TGTGCCAGCAGTTCACAGGGTATTCGATCCCGCGAGCAGTACTTC.

The chain links TRBV6-5 to TRBJ2-3, with 9 bases fitting TRBD2. The CDR3 loop spans 14 amino acids. Losses at the gene ends were 8 bases for V and 7 bases for J; bases not matched to a gene: 10. Germline V gene data show CDR1 as MNHEY and CDR2 as SVGAGI. CDR3 in amino acids: CASSWTSESYTQYF. The CDR3 DNA sequence: TGTGCCAGCTCGTGGACTAGCGAGAGTTATACGCAGTATTTT.

The chain employs TRBV5-1 and TRBJ1-1; possibly TRBD1 for D (5 bases). Germline CDR1 is SGHRS and CDR2 is YFSETQ. There are 14 residues in the CDR3. V shed 7 bases and J shed 6 bases, with 19 bases lying between them. The CDR3 loop is CASSRDIGGSEAFF. For the CDR3, the DNA is TGCGCCAGCTCCCGGGATATCGGGGGGTCTGAAGCTTTCTTT.

The chain carries TRBV27 and TRBJ2-7; 8 bases align to TRBD2. In germline, CDR1 is MNHEY, CDR2 SMNVEV (reference sequence). Trimming cost V 7 bases and J 0 bases; bases outside gene matches: 5. CDR3 size: 14 residues. In nucleotides, the CDR3 is TGTGCCAGCATGCGGGAGGCGAGCTCCTACGAGCAGTACTTC. It is translated as CASMREASSYEQYF.

The J gene is TRBJ1-5, the V gene TRBV6-5; 7 bases map to TRBD1. The CDR3 is made up of 15 amino acids. Germline-derived CDR1 and CDR2 are MNHEY and SVGAGI. V lost 4 bases and J lost 0; bases outside the gene matches: 3. The CDR3 reads CASSLGQFSNQPQHF. The CDR3 DNA is TGTGCCAGCAGTTTGGGACAGTTTAGCAATCAGCCCCAGCATTTT.

This clone was detected ten times or more. The CDR3 sequence is CASKRTGGGQPQHF. In DNA form, the CDR3 reads TGTGCCAGCAAGCGGACAGGGGGCGGTCAGCCCCAGCATTTT. This rearrangement joins TRBV6-5 to TRBJ1-5; 11 bases align to TRBD1. Germline loops: CDR1 MNHEY, CDR2 SVGAGI. The CDR3 extends over 14 amino acids. The ends lost 7 bases at V and 6 bases at J; junction bases unmatched: 5.

This chain connects TRBV28 to TRBJ1-1, with D maybe TRBD1 (5 bases). Germline V gene data show CDR1 as MDHEN and CDR2 as SYDVKM. V was clipped by 10 bases and J by 1 base, with 19 bases between them. The CDR3 loop spans 15 amino acids. The CDR3 spells CATLVGGWPNTEAFF. The CDR3 DNA reads TGTGCCACCCTCGTGGGGGGATGGCCGAACACTGAAGCTTTCTTT.